This TCR beta chain is from a study of blood T cell repertoires in COVID-19. About the study: Acute-phase and convalescent COVID-19 samples originated in the United States, Italy and Spain.

The ends lost 1 base at V and 8 bases at J; junction bases unmatched: 9. The CDR3 spans 15 residues. Germline V CDR1 and CDR2: GTSNPN, SVGIG (reference sequence). Followed over time, Seattle patients had been enrolled while infection was active. Measured with immunoSEQ multiplex PCR; TCRdb has only the in-frame clones, and not every one. The repertoire holds more than 200,000 clones, with 85% to 90% as singletons. This clonotype was sampled from a woman in her sixties or seventies with COVID-19, enrolled during active disease. Sequencing was done on a sample of peripheral blood. This chain uses TRBV30 with TRBJ1-5; 9 bases line up with TRBD1. The CDR3 is CAWSALGQGREPQHF. CDR3 in DNA: TGTGCCTGGAGTGCCTTGGGACAGGGCCGGGAGCCCCAGCATTTT.